This T cell receptor beta chain derives from a study of regulatory T cells. As to this clone: Its target is not known.

Amplification used 52 TRBV primers and 13 TRBJ primers. Sequencing was performed with immunoSEQ multiplex PCR; in TCRdb, only in-frame clones are kept and a portion is missing. The sample lists under 45,000 clones, 75% to 90% occurring once. Whole-study results and caveats: In CD3G-deficient patients, conventional CD4+ T cells were enriched for hydrophobic CDR3 residues at positions 6 and 7.

Autoimmunity was present in every CD3G-deficient patient, worse in two. Patients aged 2 to 39 years had fewer naive and more memory CD4+ and CD8+ T cells. Sample: conventional CD4+ T cells sorted from blood. This TCR came from a person between 18 and 35 years old with CD3G deficiency.

The CDR3 is CASSRGESSNEQFF. In DNA, the CDR3 is TGTGCCAGTAGTAGGGGCGAATCAAGCAATGAGCAGTTCTTC. The chain carries TRBV19 and TRBJ2-1, with TRBD1 as a possible D gene (5 bases). The CDR3 covers 14 residues. V was clipped by 4 bases and J by 6 bases, with 13 bases between them. Germline CDR1 and CDR2: LNHDA and SQIVND (reference sequence).